These 22 T cell receptor beta chains share one sample of origin, sequenced in a study of shared clonotypes between healthy human individuals. Some clones are missing from TCRdb's copy, which holds only in-frame ones; the method was immunoSEQ multiplex PCR. The data contain some 500,000 clones, more than 95% of them seen just once; the ten biggest clones take up about 0.067%. Source material: naive CD4+ T cells sorted from blood. Subset meaning: CD45RA+ positively selected. The origin of the receptors is a woman in her 30s in good health.

This rearrangement joins TRBV5-1 to TRBJ2-1; 11 bases are a match to TRBD2. The CDR3 spans 17 residues. Germline CDR1 reads SGHRS; CDR2 reads YFSETQ. The J segment lost 1 base and the V segment lost 7 bases, leaving 10 bases of the junction unmatched. The CDR3 protein is CASDLAGGLGSYNEQFF. The CDR3 bases are TGCGCCAGCGATCTAGCGGGAGGATTAGGATCCTACAATGAGCAGTTCTTC. Supplemented by reference TRBV5-1 and TRBJ2-1, the full variable domain reads KAGVTQTPRYLIKTRGQQVTLSCSPISGHRSVSWYQQTPGQGLQFLFEYFSETQRNKGNFPGRFSGRQFSNSRSEMNVSTLELGDSALYLCASDLAGGLGSYNEQFFGPGTRLTVL.

The chain joins TRBV11-2 to TRBJ2-7; no definite D call. Germline-derived CDR1 and CDR2 are SGHAT and FQNNGV. Trimming removed 1 base from V and 4 bases from J, with 8 bases in between. CDR3 size: 13 residues. DNA for the CDR3: TGTGCCAGCAGCTTAGTTTTGGGTTACGAGCAGTACTTC. It yields the protein CASSLVLGYEQYF.

This chain links TRBV18 with TRBJ2-3; D possibly corresponds to TRBD2 (5 bases). The CDR3 is made up of 15 amino acids. V lost 3 bases to trimming and J lost 3 bases, with 13 bases between them. CDR1 KGHSH and CDR2 LQKENI come from the germline V gene. CDR3 nucleotides: TGTGCCAGCTCACCCACTAGAGGTAGGACAGATACGCAGTATTTT. It codes for CASSPTRGRTDTQYF.

The CDR3 DNA sequence: TGTGCCAGTTTCCCTGGGGGGGCGCGGAGTCAGCCCCAGCATTTT. It codes for CASFPGGARSQPQHF. This chain links TRBV19 with TRBJ1-5, with D perhaps TRBD1 (6 bases). V was shortened by 8 bases and J by 6 bases, with 20 bases between the two germline ends. CDR3 length: 15 residues. The germline gives CDR1 LNHDA, CDR2 SQIVND (reference sequence). The full variable domain, with the rest looked up from reference TRBV19 and TRBJ1-5, is DGGITQSPKYLFRKEGQNVTLSCEQNLNHDAMYWYRQDPGQGLRLIYYSQIVNDFQKGDIAEGYSVSREKKESFPLTVTSAQKNPTAFYLCASFPGGARSQPQHFGDGTRLSIL.

DNA for the CDR3: TGCGCCAGCAGCCCTCAGGATGCCGGGGAGCTGTTTTTT. Amino acids: CASSPQDAGELFF. The chain carries TRBV5-1 and TRBJ2-2, with D uncertain. V gave up 4 bases and J gave up 6 bases, with 10 bases separating them. CDR3 length: 13 amino acids. Germline V gene sequence: CDR1 SGHRS, CDR2 YFSETQ.

The chain recombines TRBV2 with TRBJ2-7; the D is unclear. From germline, CDR1 is SNHLY and CDR2 FYNNEI. Trimming left V 1 base short and J 2 bases short, with 9 bases between. This CDR3 is built from 14 residues. CDR3 nucleotides: TGTGCCAGCAGTGAAGGCATACACCCCTACGAGCAGTACTTC. Amino acids: CASSEGIHPYEQYF.

V and J are TRBV4-2 and TRBJ2-7; 9 bases are a match to TRBD2. V lost 2 bases, J lost 3 bases, and 8 bases stayed unmatched. The germline V gene has CDR1 LGHNA and CDR2 YNFKEQ. CDR3 length: 16 amino acids. CDR3 residues: CASSQFGSGGLYEQYF. CDR3 nucleotide sequence: TGTGCCAGCAGCCAATTTGGTAGCGGGGGACTCTACGAGCAGTACTTC.

This clone has just one count. The chain has TRBV19 and TRBJ1-2; no reliable D call. V lost 1 base and J 0 bases, leaving 6 bases between the germline ends. This CDR3 comprises 14 residues. CDR1 is LNHDA and CDR2 is SQIVND in the germline V gene (reference sequence). Here the CDR3 DNA reads TGTGCCAGTAGTATAGCCGTGGCTAACTATGGCTACACCTTC. As protein: CASSIAVANYGYTF.

The rearrangement joins TRBV12-1 to TRBJ2-7. TRBV12-1 counts as a pseudogene. The CDR3 consists of 15 residues. The CDR3 bases are TGTGCCAGCAGCTTTGACTCGCACACGTCCTACGAGCAGTACTTC. Translating gives CASSFDSHTSYEQYF.

In DNA form, the CDR3 reads TGTGCCAGCTCACCATCGCTCAGCTCCTACGAGCAGTACTTC. Its protein is CASSPSLSSYEQYF. V gene TRBV18 combines with J gene TRBJ2-7; D unresolved. This CDR3 spans 14 amino acids. With 2 bases removed from V and 0 bases from J, the gap between germline ends came to 8 bases. Germline CDR1 KGHSH, CDR2 LQKENI.

V is TRBV6-4 and J is TRBJ2-1; 12 bases are a match to TRBD2. Germline-derived CDR1 and CDR2 are MRHNA and SNTAGT. This CDR3 region has 15 residues. V was clipped by 4 bases and J by 6 bases; unmatched bases: 4. This CDR3 is CASSVLAGGPNEQFF. The CDR3 DNA sequence: TGTGCCAGCAGTGTCCTAGCGGGAGGGCCCAATGAGCAGTTCTTC.

The chain combines TRBV5-1 with TRBJ2-2; 9 bases fit TRBD2. The junction had 5 bases not matched to a gene; V was cut back by 0 bases and J by 2 bases. Germline V gene lookup returns CDR1 SGHRS and CDR2 YFSETQ. The CDR3 is made up of 17 amino acids. The CDR3 sequence is CASSLEASGINTGELFF. The CDR3 DNA follows: TGCGCCAGCAGCTTGGAGGCTAGCGGGATCAACACCGGGGAGCTGTTTTTT. The entire variable domain, with the rest obtained from reference TRBV5-1 and TRBJ2-2, is as follows: KAGVTQTPRYLIKTRGQQVTLSCSPISGHRSVSWYQQTPGQGLQFLFEYFSETQRNKGNFPGRFSGRQFSNSRSEMNVSTLELGDSALYLCASSLEASGINTGELFFGEGSRLTVL.

The genes are TRBV27 and TRBJ2-1; tentatively, D is TRBD1 (5 bases). Trimming pared 2 bases from V and 1 base from J, leaving 9 bases between. Looked up from germline, CDR1 is MNHEY and CDR2 is SMNVEV (reference sequence). The CDR3 consists of 15 residues. CDR3 in DNA: TGTGCCAGCAGTTTAGGGGCGCCATCCTACAATGAGCAGTTCTTC. Protein sequence: CASSLGAPSYNEQFF.

CDR3 residues: CASSVGPVTGVEKLFF. DNA of the CDR3: TGTGCCAGCAGCGTAGGCCCCGTGACAGGGGTCGAAAAACTGTTTTTT. The chain combines TRBV9 with TRBJ1-4, with TRBD1 matching 8 bases. Germline-derived CDR1 and CDR2 are SGDLS and YYNGEE. The CDR3 sequence is 16 residues long. The V and J ends lost 0 bases and 8 bases, in that order; junction bases with no gene match: 9.

The genes are TRBV11-2 and TRBJ1-6; TRBD1 matches at 9 bases. This CDR3 has 16 amino acids. With 1 base clipped from V and 9 bases from J, the junction kept 7 bases outside the gene matches. Germline-derived CDR1 and CDR2 are SGHAT and FQNNGV. This chain's CDR3 is CASSLVGGQGSSPLHF. The CDR3 bases are TGTGCCAGCAGCTTAGTTGGGGGACAGGGAAGTTCACCCCTCCACTTT.

J is TRBJ2-5 and V is TRBV5-4; the D gene is possibly TRBD1 (6 bases). The germline CDR1 and CDR2 sequences are SGHNT and YYREEE (reference sequence). The V end lost 2 bases, the J end lost 2 bases, and 13 bases lay between the germline ends. CDR3 length equals 15 residues. The CDR3 is CASSFAQGPQETQYF. The CDR3 nucleotides read TGTGCCAGCAGCTTCGCACAGGGTCCTCAAGAGACCCAGTACTTC.

The J gene is TRBJ2-5, the V gene TRBV2; unclear D gene. V was cut by 8 bases and J by 1 base, with 11 bases left in between. Looked up from germline, CDR1 is SNHLY and CDR2 is FYNNEI. This CDR3 comprises 13 residues. The CDR3 reads CASHFIGQETQYF. CDR3 DNA sequence: TGTGCCAGCCACTTCATAGGCCAAGAGACCCAGTACTTC.

The table lists this clone with a count of one. The chain combines TRBV28 with TRBJ2-5; no firm D call. Trimming cost V 6 bases and J 5 bases, with 16 bases left between them. The CDR3 spans 14 residues. The germline V gene has CDR1 MDHEN and CDR2 SYDVKM. CDR3 DNA sequence: TGTGCCAGCAGGCCCGGCTATCGTGGGGAGACCCAGTACTTC. It yields the protein CASRPGYRGETQYF.

The chain combines TRBV5-1 with TRBJ1-4; unclear D gene. Germline CDR1 reads SGHRS; CDR2 reads YFSETQ. The CDR3 consists of 16 residues. The V end was cut by 0 bases, the J end by 0 bases, with 9 bases between. The CDR3 spells CASSLGAVATNEKLFF. The CDR3 nucleotides read TGCGCCAGCAGCTTGGGTGCAGTTGCAACTAATGAAAAACTGTTTTTT.

This clone was counted once. The chain is built from TRBV19 and TRBJ1-5; weak D call: TRBD1 (5 bases). Germline CDR1 and CDR2: LNHDA and SQIVND (reference sequence). The CDR3 runs to 14 residues. The V end was cut by 3 bases, the J end by 2 bases, with 8 bases between. The CDR3 DNA reads TGTGCCAGTAGTATGAGGGACGGCAATCAGCCCCAGCATTTT. Protein: CASSMRDGNQPQHF.

This chain connects TRBV19 to TRBJ1-1; the D gene is possibly TRBD1 (6 bases). The germline V gene encodes CDR1 LNHDA and CDR2 SQIVND (reference sequence). With 8 bases removed from V and 1 base from J, the gap between germline ends came to 14 bases. This CDR3 has 14 residues. The CDR3 is CASLTGRANTEAFF. For the CDR3, the DNA is TGTGCCAGTCTGACAGGTAGGGCGAACACTGAAGCTTTCTTT.

The chain joins TRBV5-1 to TRBJ2-5, with 8 nucleotides matching TRBD2. TRBJ2-7 explains the end of the DNA better; the J call may be wrong. Germline V CDR1 and CDR2: SGHRS, YFSETQ. This CDR3 is 16 amino acids long. CDR3 in amino acids: CASSLVSGKSSYEQYF. In DNA form, the CDR3 reads TGCGCCAGCAGCTTGGTTAGCGGGAAAAGCTCCTACGAGCAGTACTTC.